The sequence of this T cell receptor (beta chain) was determined in a study of tumor and adjacent non-tumor tissue in lung cancer. Germline V gene data show CDR1 as MNHEY and CDR2 as SVGEGT. The CDR3 totals 19 residues. A modified ARM-PCR protocol with three rounds of nested PCR amplified TCRbeta. MiXCR was run by TCRdb on the multiplex PCR reads, yielding one entry per CDR3 protein. The sample has around 74,000 distinct CDR3 sequences, under 70% seen once; the top ten hold approximately 12%. As regards this clonotype: Because the CDR3 is missing its conserved closing phenylalanine or tryptophan, this is likely a read error.

The template was RNA from unsorted bulk tissue. The sample was lung tumor tissue. The chain has TRBV6-2 or TRBV6-3 and TRBJ2-1; TRBD2 aligns across 8 bases. The sequence was obtained from a woman in her 70s with non-small cell lung cancer. The CDR3 region is CASSSQTGGRPRRDNEQFL. CDR3 in DNA: TGTGCCAGCAGTTCCCAGACCGGCGGGAGGCCGCGAAGAGACAATGAACAGTTCCTC.